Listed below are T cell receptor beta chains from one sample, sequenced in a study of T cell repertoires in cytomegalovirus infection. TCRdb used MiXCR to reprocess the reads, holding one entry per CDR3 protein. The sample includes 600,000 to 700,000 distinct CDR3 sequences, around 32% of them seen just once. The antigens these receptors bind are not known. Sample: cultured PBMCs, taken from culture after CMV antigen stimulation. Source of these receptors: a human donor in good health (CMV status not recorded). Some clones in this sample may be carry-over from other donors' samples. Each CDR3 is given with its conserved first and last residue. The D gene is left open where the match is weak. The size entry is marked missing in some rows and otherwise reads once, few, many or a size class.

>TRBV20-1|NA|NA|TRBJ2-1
TGCAGTGCTCCTAACCCGGGGGAATACAATGAGCAGTTCTTC
CSAPNPGEYNEQFF
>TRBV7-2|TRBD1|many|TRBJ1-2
TGTGCCAGCAGCCCGGCAGGGGGCTGGTATGGCTACACCTTC
CASSPAGGWYGYTF
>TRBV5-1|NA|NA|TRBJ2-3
TGCGCCAGCAGCTTAGGTCCACGGTCAGATACGCAGTATTTT
CASSLGPRSDTQYF
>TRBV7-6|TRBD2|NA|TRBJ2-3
TGTGCCAGCAGCTTAAGGTATTCTAGCGGGAGGTTCGCAGATACGCAGTATTTT
CASSLRYSSGRFADTQYF
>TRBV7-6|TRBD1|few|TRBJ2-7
TGTGCCAGCAGCTTAGCCGGGACAGGGTTAGGCGAGCAGTACTTC
CASSLAGTGLGEQYF
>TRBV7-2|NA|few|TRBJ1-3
TGTGCCAGCAGGAACCCGGGCTCTGGAAACACCATATATTTT
CASRNPGSGNTIYF
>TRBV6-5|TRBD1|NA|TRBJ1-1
TGTGCCAGCAGTAAACAGGGGTACCCTGAAGCTTTCTTT
CASSKQGYPEAFF
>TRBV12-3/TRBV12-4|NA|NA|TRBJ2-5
TGTGCCAGCAGTAGGGCCCAAGAGACCCAGTACTTC
CASSRAQETQYF
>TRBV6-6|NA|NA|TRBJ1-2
TGTGCCAGCAGGGATCTTGCTCCGGGAAGCTTC
CASRDLAPGSF
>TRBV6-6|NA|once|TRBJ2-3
TGTGCCAGCAGTTACCCCGATAGCACAGATACGCAGTATTTT
CASSYPDSTDTQYF
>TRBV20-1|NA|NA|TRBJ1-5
TGCAGTGCTAGTGGCGGACAAATCCAGCCCCAGCATTTT
CSASGGQIQPQHF
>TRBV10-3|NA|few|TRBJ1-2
TGTGCCACCCACTCCCATCACCTTCTGGGTGGCTACACCTTC
CATHSHHLLGGYTF
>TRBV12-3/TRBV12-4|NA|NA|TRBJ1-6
TGTGCCAGCAGCCGGACGCAATCACCCCTCCACTTT
CASSRTQSPLHF
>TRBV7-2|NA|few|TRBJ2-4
TGTGCCAGCAGACGGACGGCCCTAGCCAAAAACATTCAGTACTTC
CASRRTALAKNIQYF
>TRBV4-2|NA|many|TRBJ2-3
TGTGCCAGCAGCCAGGTCGCGGATACGCAGTATTTT
CASSQVADTQYF
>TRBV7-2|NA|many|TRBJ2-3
TGTGCCAGCAGCTTAGCTTTGCTAGAAGCAGATACGCAGTATTTT
CASSLALLEADTQYF
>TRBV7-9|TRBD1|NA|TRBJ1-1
TGTGCCAGCAGCTTAGCCGGGACAGGGAGATCCACTGAAGCTTTCTTT
CASSLAGTGRSTEAFF
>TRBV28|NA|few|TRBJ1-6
TGTGCCAGCAGTTTATGGGACATAGGGTATGGAAATTCACCCCTCCACTTT
CASSLWDIGYGNSPLHF
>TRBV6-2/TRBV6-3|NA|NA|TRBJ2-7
TGTGCCAGCAGCTCTGATTACCTATACTTC
CASSSDYLYF
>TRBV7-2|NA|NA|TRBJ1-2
TGTGCCAGCAGCCTGACCTGGGTGGCTAACTATGGCTACACCTTC
CASSLTWVANYGYTF
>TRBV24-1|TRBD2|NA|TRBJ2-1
TGTGCCACCAGTGCCAGCGGGACTAGCGGACGCAATGAGCAGTTCTTC
CATSASGTSGRNEQFF
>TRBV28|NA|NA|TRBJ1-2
TGTGCCAGCAGTCCACCGGGACAAAATCTCGGCTACACCTTC
CASSPPGQNLGYTF
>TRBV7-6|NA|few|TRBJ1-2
TGTGCCAGCAGCTTAGCGTTCGGGGGAACTTCCTATGGCTACACCTTC
CASSLAFGGTSYGYTF
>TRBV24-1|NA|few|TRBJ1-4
TGTGCCACCAGTGACTCCCTCAGCAAGGAAAAACTGTTTTTT
CATSDSLSKEKLFF
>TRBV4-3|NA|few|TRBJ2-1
TGCGCCAGCAGCCAATCGCTAGGCCAGACCTACAATGAGCAGTTCTTC
CASSQSLGQTYNEQFF
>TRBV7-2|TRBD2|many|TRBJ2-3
TGTGCCAGCAGCCGGGGGAGGGTCTACACAGATACGCAGTATTTT
CASSRGRVYTDTQYF
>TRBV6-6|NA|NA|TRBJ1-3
TGTGCCAGCAGTCGGGGATTCGGACACACCATATATTTT
CASSRGFGHTIYF
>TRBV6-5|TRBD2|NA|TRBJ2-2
TGTGCCAGCACCCAGGGAGGGCGGAACACCGGGGAGCTGTTTTTT
CASTQGGRNTGELFF
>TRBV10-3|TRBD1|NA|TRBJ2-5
TGTGCCATCAGTGTCCTTAGCGACAGGGAAGGGACCCAGTACTTC
CAISVLSDREGTQYF
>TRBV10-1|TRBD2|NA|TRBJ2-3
TGCGCCAGCAGTGCAGCATCTCCGGGACTAGCGGGAGGAGGTGAGGGCGGAGATACGCAGTATTTT
CASSAASPGLAGGGEGGDTQYF
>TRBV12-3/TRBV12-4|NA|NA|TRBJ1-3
TGTGCCAGCAGTTTATGGAGCTCTGGAAACACCATATATTTT
CASSLWSSGNTIYF
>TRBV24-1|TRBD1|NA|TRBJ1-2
TGTGCCACCAGAGACAGGGGTAACTATGGCTACACCTTC
CATRDRGNYGYTF
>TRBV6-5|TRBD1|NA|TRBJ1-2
TGTGCCACCAGGCGACAGGGTAGCTATGGCTACACCTTC
CATRRQGSYGYTF
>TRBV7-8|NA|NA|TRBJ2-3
TGTGCCAGCAGCGCATTCACGGGACCCGGCACAGATACGCAGTATTTT
CASSAFTGPGTDTQYF
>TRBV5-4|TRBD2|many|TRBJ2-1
TGTGCCAGCAGCCCCGGCGGGGGTACAATACCGAATGAGCAGTTCTTC
CASSPGGGTIPNEQFF
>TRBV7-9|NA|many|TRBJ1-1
TGTGCCAGCAGCTTAGAGGTGGGCGGGAACACTGAAGCTTTCTTT
CASSLEVGGNTEAFF
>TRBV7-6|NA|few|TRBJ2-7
TGTGCCAGCAGCTATTCTGACTTCGCAGCAGTTCAGCAGTACTTC
CASSYSDFAAVQQYF
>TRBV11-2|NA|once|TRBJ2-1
TGTGCCAGCAGCTTAGAAAGCGGGGACACCCCCTACAATGAGCAGTTCTTC
CASSLESGDTPYNEQFF
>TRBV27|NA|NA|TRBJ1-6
TGTGCCAGCAGCCCGCGCCCGGTAGGCAATAGGTCCTATAATTCACCCCTCCACTTT
CASSPRPVGNRSYNSPLHF
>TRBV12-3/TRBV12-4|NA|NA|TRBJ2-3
TGTGCCAGCAGTTTGAGTCAGAGCACAGATACGCAGTATTTT
CASSLSQSTDTQYF
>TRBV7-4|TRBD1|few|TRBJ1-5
TGTGCCAGCAGCTTAGGGGGTGCACAGGGGGCGGCTCAGCCCCAGCATTTT
CASSLGGAQGAAQPQHF
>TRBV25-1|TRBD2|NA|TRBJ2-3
TGTGCCAGCAGTGCCACTAGCGGAAGTAGCACAGATACGCAGTATTTT
CASSATSGSSTDTQYF
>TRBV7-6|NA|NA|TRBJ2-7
TGTGCCAGCAGCTTAGAAGCCCAGAGCTCCTACGAGCAGTACTTC
CASSLEAQSSYEQYF
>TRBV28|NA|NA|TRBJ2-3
TGTGCCAGCAGTTTGGCGCAGTATTTT
CASSLAQYF
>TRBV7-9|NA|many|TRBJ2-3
TGTGCCAGCAGCGTCGTGGTAGTAGATACGCAGTATTTT
CASSVVVVDTQYF
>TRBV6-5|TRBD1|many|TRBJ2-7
TGTGCCAGCAGTATGGACAGGGGCTACGAGCAGTACTTC
CASSMDRGYEQYF
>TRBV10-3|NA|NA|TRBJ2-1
TGTGCCATCAGTTACCACAATGAGCAGTTCTTC
CAISYHNEQFF
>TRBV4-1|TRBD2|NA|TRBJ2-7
TGCGCCAGCAGCCAAGAAGGGGCAGGAGCGGGAGTTTCCTACGAGCAGTACTTC
CASSQEGAGAGVSYEQYF
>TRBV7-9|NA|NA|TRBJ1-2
TGTGCCAGCAGCTTCCCCACAGGGAATATCCTCTATGGCTACACCTTC
CASSFPTGNILYGYTF
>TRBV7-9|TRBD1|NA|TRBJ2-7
TGTGCCAGCAGCTCGTGGACAGGGGCAATGTTGTCCTACGAGCAGTACTTC
CASSSWTGAMLSYEQYF
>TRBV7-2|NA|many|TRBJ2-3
TGTGCCAGCAGCTCCCGACGGAGGTACCCTAGCACAGATACGCAGTATTTT
CASSSRRRYPSTDTQYF
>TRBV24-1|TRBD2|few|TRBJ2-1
TGTGCCACCAGTGATCCGACTAGCGGGATCTATGAGCAGTTCTTC
CATSDPTSGIYEQFF
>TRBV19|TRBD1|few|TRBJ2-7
TGTGCCAGTAGACCGACAGGGGCCTCCTACGAGCAGTACTTC
CASRPTGASYEQYF
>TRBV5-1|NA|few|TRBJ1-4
TGCGCCAGCAGCCCCTGGACGACCACTAATGAAAAACTGTTTTTT
CASSPWTTTNEKLFF
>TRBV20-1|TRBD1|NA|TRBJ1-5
TGCAGTGCACAGGGGGCAGGGGATCAGCCCCAGCATTTT
CSAQGAGDQPQHF
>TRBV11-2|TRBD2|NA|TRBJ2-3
TGTGCCAGCAGCCTCGATAATCGTCCGGGACTAGCGGATCTTAGCACAGATACGCAGTATTTT
CASSLDNRPGLADLSTDTQYF
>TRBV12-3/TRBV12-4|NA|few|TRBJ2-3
TGTGCCAGCAGTTTGGGGCAGGCAGATACGCAGTATTTT
CASSLGQADTQYF
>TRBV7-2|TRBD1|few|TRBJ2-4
TGTGCCAGCAGCTACCGACAGGGGTTGCTAGCCAAAAACATTCAGTACTTC
CASSYRQGLLAKNIQYF
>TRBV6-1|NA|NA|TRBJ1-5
TGTGCCAGCAGACCGCAGGGGAAAGGCAATCAGCCCCAGCATTTT
CASRPQGKGNQPQHF